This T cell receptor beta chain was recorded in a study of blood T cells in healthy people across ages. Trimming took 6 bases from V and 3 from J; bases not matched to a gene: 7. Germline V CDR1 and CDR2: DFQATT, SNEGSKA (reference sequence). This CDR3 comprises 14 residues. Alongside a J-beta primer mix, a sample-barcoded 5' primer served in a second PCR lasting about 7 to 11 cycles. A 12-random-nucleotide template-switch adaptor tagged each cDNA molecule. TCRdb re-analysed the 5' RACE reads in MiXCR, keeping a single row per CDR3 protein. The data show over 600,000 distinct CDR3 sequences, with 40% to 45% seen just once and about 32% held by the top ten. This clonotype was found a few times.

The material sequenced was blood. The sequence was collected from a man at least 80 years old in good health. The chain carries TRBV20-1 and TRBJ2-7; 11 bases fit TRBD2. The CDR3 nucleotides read TGCAGTGCCCCTCGACTAGCGGGATACTACGAGCAGTACTTC. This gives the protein CSAPRLAGYYEQYF.